The rows below give T cell receptor beta chains drawn from one sample of a study of monozygotic twins with inflammatory bowel disease. TCRdb re-called the 5' RACE reads and catalogs CDR3 proteins one per entry, DNA excluded. The table lists approximately 400,000 distinct CDR3 sequences. Sequencing input: blood. All receptors come from a human donor with ulcerative colitis or Crohn's disease, or a healthy co-twin of an affected twin (not recorded which). The CDR3 runs from the conserved cysteine through the conserved F or W.

12,TRBJ2-3,TRBV19,CASSMRTSEMAF
16,TRBJ2-2,TRBV5-5,CASSFRQVGNTGELFF
15,TRBJ2-3,TRBV30,CAWSSGYQTTDTQYF
15,TRBJ2-1,TRBV3-1,CASSHDRAGYNEQFF
13,TRBJ1-1,TRBV19,CASRASINTEAFF
16,TRBJ2-2,TRBV5-1,CASSPRTGTNTGELFF
14,TRBJ2-5,TRBV3-1,CASSHSGAGETQYF
13,TRBJ2-1,TRBV4-3,CASSQEGRNEQFF
17,TRBJ1-2,TRBV6-1,CASRTLRLGPTHYGYTF
15,TRBJ1-5,TRBV3-1,CASSQDRQGAQPQHF
15,TRBJ2-7,TRBV19,CASSKLAGGPIEQYF
11,TRBJ2-1,TRBV3-1,CASSQYLEQFF
16,TRBJ2-2,TRBV5-1,CASSPPGLALAGELFF
15,TRBJ2-3,TRBV20-1,CRGGGADQGTDTQYF
20,TRBJ2-1,TRBV7-8,CASSLALVGGEASSYNEQFF
18,TRBJ2-7,TRBV28,CASSFTGLAGGHPYEQYF
13,TRBJ2-5,TRBV7-2,CASSLAGPKTQYF
14,TRBJ2-2,TRBV11-1,CASSRAAPTGELFF
14,TRBJ2-2,TRBV7-8,CASSRGVVVGELFF
14,TRBJ2-7,TRBV5-1,CASSLVRGSYEQYF
17,TRBJ1-2,TRBV20-1,CSARDRSPEGANYGYTF
17,TRBJ2-3,TRBV3-1,CASSQGIPGGRTDTQYF